This paragraph reports one T cell receptor (beta chain). The data originate from a study of shared clonotypes between healthy human individuals. The CDR3 extends over 15 amino acids. Germline CDR1 is MDHEN and CDR2 is SYDVKM. Trimming took 6 bases from V and 6 from J, leaving 18 bases between them. Using approximately 200 ng DNA, approximately 30,000 T cell genomes, the sorted-subset replicate PCRs were run. Produced via immunoSEQ multiplex PCR; TCRdb's table is partial and in-frame only. The table has under 1,100,000 clones, approximately 70% seen once. The chain carries TRBV28 and TRBJ2-1; TRBD1 or TRBD2 may be the D gene (7 bases each). Input material: memory CD4+ T cells sorted from blood. The subset here: CD45RA-negative fraction. This TCR was recovered from a man between 18 and 35 years old in good health. The CDR3, as DNA: TGTGCCAGCAGCCTCCCTCAGGGGGGGGGCAATGAGCAGTTCTTC. Translating it yields CASSLPQGGGNEQFF.